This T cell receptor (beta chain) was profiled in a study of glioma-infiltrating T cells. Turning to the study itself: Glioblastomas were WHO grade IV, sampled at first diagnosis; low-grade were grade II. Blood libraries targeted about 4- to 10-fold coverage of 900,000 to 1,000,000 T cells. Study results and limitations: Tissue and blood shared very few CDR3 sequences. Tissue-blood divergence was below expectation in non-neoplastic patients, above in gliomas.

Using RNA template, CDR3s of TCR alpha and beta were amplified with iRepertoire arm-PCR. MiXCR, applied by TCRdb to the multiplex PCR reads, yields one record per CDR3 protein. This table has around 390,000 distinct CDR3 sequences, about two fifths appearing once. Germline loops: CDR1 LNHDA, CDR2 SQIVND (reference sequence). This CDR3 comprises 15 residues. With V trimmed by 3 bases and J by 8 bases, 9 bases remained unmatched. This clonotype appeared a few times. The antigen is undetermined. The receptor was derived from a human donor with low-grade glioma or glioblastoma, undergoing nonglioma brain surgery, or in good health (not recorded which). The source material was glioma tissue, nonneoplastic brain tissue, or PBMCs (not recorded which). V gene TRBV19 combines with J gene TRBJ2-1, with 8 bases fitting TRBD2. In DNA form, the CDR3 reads TGTGCCAGTAGTATTGGGGGACTAGGTAGGGATGAGCAGTTCTTC. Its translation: CASSIGGLGRDEQFF.